The 11 T cell receptor beta chains reported below all come from one sample, sequenced in a study of cytomegalovirus exposure and HLA in healthy donors. The PCR employed 60 Vbeta primers together with 13 Jbeta primers. The table came from immunoSEQ multiplex PCR; TCRdb's copy has only in-frame clones and leaves some out. The listing records more than 40,000 clones. The sequenced material came from PBMCs. These receptors all come from a female donor in good health and CMV-seronegative.

The rearrangement links TRBV9 to TRBJ1-1; possible D gene TRBD1, 6 bases. The V gene lost 4 bases and the J gene lost 2 bases, with 12 bases spanning the gap. Germline V gene lookup returns CDR1 SGDLS and CDR2 YYNGEE. CDR3 length: 14 residues. Here the CDR3 reads CASSLTDSNTEAFF. The CDR3 bases are TGTGCCAGCAGCCTAACGGACAGCAACACTGAAGCTTTCTTT.

This chain connects TRBV4-2 to TRBJ2-7, with 7 bases lining up with TRBD1. The ends lost 3 bases at V and 6 bases at J; junction bases unmatched: 11. Germline CDR1 is LGHNA and CDR2 is YNFKEQ. This CDR3 spans 15 amino acids. CDR3 nucleotides: TGTGCCAGCAGCCATGTAAAGGGGGCGCAGATCGAGCAGTACTTC. Amino acids: CASSHVKGAQIEQYF.

This chain links TRBV4-2 with TRBJ2-5, with no clear D. CDR1 and CDR2 (germline): LGHNA, YNFKEQ. The CDR3 length is 15 residues. V lost 3 bases and J 2 bases, leaving 13 bases between the germline ends. The CDR3 loop reads CASSQGRQFQETQYF. As DNA, the CDR3 is TGTGCCAGCAGCCAGGGCCGGCAGTTTCAAGAGACCCAGTACTTC.

This sequence joins TRBV4-3 and TRBJ2-2; 7 bases line up with TRBD1. The junction had 11 bases not matched to a gene; V was cut back by 1 base and J by 0 bases. The germline V gene encodes CDR1 LGHNA and CDR2 YSLEER. CDR3 length: 19 amino acids. The CDR3 is CASSQASPATGSNTGELFF. Here the CDR3 DNA reads TGCGCCAGCAGCCAAGCCTCCCCGGCGACAGGGTCGAACACCGGGGAGCTGTTTTTT.

This chain joins TRBV6-5 and TRBJ1-2, with TRBD1 matching 7 bases. Germline assignment: CDR1 MNHEY and CDR2 SVGAGI. With V trimmed by 6 bases and J by 9 bases, 16 bases remained unmatched. This CDR3 is built from 15 residues. The chain's CDR3 is CASSRGFEGAGRYTF. Here the CDR3 DNA reads TGTGCCAGCAGCCGTGGGTTTGAGGGGGCGGGCCGCTACACCTTC.

The gene calls are TRBV6-5 and TRBJ2-3; a possible D gene is TRBD2 (5 bases). V shed 8 bases and J shed 4 bases, with 13 bases lying between them. The CDR3 is 13 amino acids. CDR1 is MNHEY and CDR2 is SVGAGI in the germline V gene. The CDR3 nucleotides are TGTGCCAGCTCGCCGGGAAATTCAGATACGCAGTATTTT. Amino acids: CASSPGNSDTQYF.

V gene TRBV6-5 combines with J gene TRBJ1-2; 10 bases line up with TRBD1. CDR1 is MNHEY and CDR2 is SVGAGI in the germline V gene. CDR3 length: 16 residues. Losses at the gene ends were 4 bases for V and 0 bases for J; bases not matched to a gene: 5. The CDR3 protein is CASSSMGQGTNYGYTF. CDR3 sequence (DNA): TGTGCCAGCAGTTCCATGGGACAGGGGACTAACTATGGCTACACCTTC.

V gene TRBV5-1 combines with J gene TRBJ1-1; 9 bases agree with TRBD1. CDR1 is SGHRS and CDR2 is YFSETQ in the germline V gene. V shed 3 bases, J shed 7 bases, and the junction held 4 bases outside the gene matches. The CDR3 sequence is 13 residues long. The CDR3: CASSSQGAGEAFF. CDR3 bases: TGCGCCAGCAGCTCACAGGGGGCCGGTGAAGCTTTCTTT.

The gene calls are TRBV30 and TRBJ2-7; a possible D gene is TRBD1 (6 bases). The CDR3 contains 14 residues. Germline V CDR1 and CDR2: GTSNPN, SVGIG (reference sequence). Trimming stripped 3 bases from V and 0 bases from J, with 12 bases between. The CDR3 loop is CAWSLGTYSYEQYF. As DNA, the CDR3 is TGTGCCTGGAGCCTCGGGACATACTCCTACGAGCAGTACTTC.

The chain joins TRBV4-3 to TRBJ1-2; tentatively, D is TRBD1 (6 bases). The ends were cut back, 1 base at V and 6 bases at J, with 9 bases in the middle. The CDR3 has 13 amino acids. Germline CDR1 and CDR2: LGHNA and YSLEER. The CDR3 region is CASSQARDNGYTF. The CDR3 region has the DNA TGCGCCAGCAGCCAAGCCCGGGACAATGGCTACACCTTC.

As to this clone: At the DNA level, this CDR3 is encoded by other sequences in the same sample as well. V gene TRBV30 combines with J gene TRBJ2-1; 11 bases are shared with TRBD1. Germline V gives CDR1 GTSNPN, CDR2 SVGIG (reference sequence). Trimming at V came to 2 bases and at J to 7 bases, leaving 1 base not matched to a gene. The CDR3 runs 13 residues. CDR3 region: CAWSRDRGNEQFF. The CDR3 DNA sequence: TGTGCCTGGAGTCGGGACAGGGGGAATGAGCAGTTCTTC.